Listed below are T cell receptor beta chains from one sample, sequenced in a study of metastatic and nonmetastatic thyroid tumors. MiXCR re-clonotyped the PCR reads for TCRdb. This sample has over 15,000 clones, with about 3.7% found just once. The sample consisted of tumor tissue. The receptors were sampled from a female donor with papillary thyroid cancer or a benign thyroid nodule (not recorded which). Some clones in this sample may be carry-over from other donors' samples. CDR3s include the opening cysteine and the closing phenylalanine or tryptophan. Fields, in order: CDR3 protein, V gene, J gene.

CDR3: CASSIGGGLKYNEQFF; V: TRBV19; J: TRBJ2-1
CDR3: CASSYSGVHEQFF; V: TRBV6-5; J: TRBJ2-1
CDR3: CASSPGTGWDTEAFF; V: TRBV9; J: TRBJ1-1
CDR3: CASSLVGDHYGYTF; V: TRBV11-2; J: TRBJ1-2
CDR3: CASSGGTVNEQFF; V: TRBV6-1; J: TRBJ2-1
CDR3: CASRLTSGSYNEQFF; V: TRBV6-1; J: TRBJ2-1
CDR3: CASIGSSYEQYF; V: TRBV6-2/TRBV6-3; J: TRBJ2-7
CDR3: CASSLATGNEQFF; V: TRBV12-3/TRBV12-4; J: TRBJ2-1
CDR3: CASRRGGGLSYEQYF; V: TRBV28; J: TRBJ2-7
CDR3: CSARGPGLAGGRKADTQYF; V: TRBV20-1; J: TRBJ2-3
CDR3: CATRRTDVGPQHF; V: TRBV19; J: TRBJ1-5
CDR3: CASSSKAWGTEAFF; V: TRBV11-2; J: TRBJ1-1
CDR3: CASSPRGGGAGANVLTF; V: TRBV6-1; J: TRBJ2-6
CDR3: CAWSRRDTEAFF; V: TRBV30; J: TRBJ1-1
CDR3: CASSPNAGGTEAFF; V: TRBV7-3; J: TRBJ1-1
CDR3: CASTGTSGRANNEQFF; V: TRBV19; J: TRBJ2-1
CDR3: CASRITSGSTDTQYF; V: TRBV11-1; J: TRBJ2-3
CDR3: CASREGGLNYGYTF; V: TRBV6-1; J: TRBJ1-2
CDR3: CSAAGDHYEQYF; V: TRBV20-1; J: TRBJ2-7
CDR3: CATSSRTSDTQYF; V: TRBV15; J: TRBJ2-3
CDR3: CASSLIASRLFF; V: TRBV28; J: TRBJ2-2
CDR3: CATSPGAHQNQPQHF; V: TRBV15; J: TRBJ1-5
CDR3: CATSAGYPLYEQYF; V: TRBV24-1; J: TRBJ2-7
CDR3: CASSERGAGGELFF; V: TRBV6-1; J: TRBJ2-2
CDR3: CASSISGDRPNQPQHF; V: TRBV19; J: TRBJ1-5
CDR3: CATSTRGGVGKLFF; V: TRBV15; J: TRBJ1-4
CDR3: CSAPTGAFNEKLFF; V: TRBV20-1; J: TRBJ1-4